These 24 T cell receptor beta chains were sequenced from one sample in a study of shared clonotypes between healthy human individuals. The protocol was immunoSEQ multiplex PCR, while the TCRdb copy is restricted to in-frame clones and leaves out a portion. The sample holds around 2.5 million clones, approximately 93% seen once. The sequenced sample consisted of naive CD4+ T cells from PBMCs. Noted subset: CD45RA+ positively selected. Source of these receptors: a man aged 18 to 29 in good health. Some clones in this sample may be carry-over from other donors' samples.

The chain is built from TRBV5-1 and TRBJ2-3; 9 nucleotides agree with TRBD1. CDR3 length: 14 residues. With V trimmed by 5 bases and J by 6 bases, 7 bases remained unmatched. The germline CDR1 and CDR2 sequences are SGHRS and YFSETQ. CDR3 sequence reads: CASRPGTGPDTQYF. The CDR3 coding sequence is TGCGCCAGCAGACCAGGGACAGGGCCCGATACGCAGTATTTT.

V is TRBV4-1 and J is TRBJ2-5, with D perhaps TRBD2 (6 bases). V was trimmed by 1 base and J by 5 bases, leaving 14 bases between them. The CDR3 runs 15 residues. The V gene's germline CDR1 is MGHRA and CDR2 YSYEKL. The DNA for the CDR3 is TGCGCCAGCAGCCAAGGACTAGGCGGGTCGGAGACCCAGTACTTC. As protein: CASSQGLGGSETQYF.

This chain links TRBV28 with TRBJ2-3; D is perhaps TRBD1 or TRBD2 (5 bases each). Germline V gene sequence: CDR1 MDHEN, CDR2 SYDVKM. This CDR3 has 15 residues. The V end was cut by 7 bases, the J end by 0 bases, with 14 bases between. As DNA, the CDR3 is TGTGCCAGCAAAAAACCGGGGCCCAGCACAGATACGCAGTATTTT. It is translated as CASKKPGPSTDTQYF.

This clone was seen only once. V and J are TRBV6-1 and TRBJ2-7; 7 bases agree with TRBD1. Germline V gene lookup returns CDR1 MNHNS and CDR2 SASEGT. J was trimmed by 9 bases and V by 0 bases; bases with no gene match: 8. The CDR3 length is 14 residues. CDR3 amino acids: CASSEAWTGAGQYF. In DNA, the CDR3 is TGTGCCAGCAGTGAAGCCTGGACAGGTGCAGGGCAGTACTTC.

The CDR3 DNA reads as TGTGCCAGCAGCTTCTCGACGGGGGGGCAGCCCCAGCATTTT. Its translation is CASSFSTGGQPQHF. The rearrangement links TRBV7-9 to TRBJ1-5, with TRBD1 as a possible D gene (5 bases). CDR1 is SEHNR, CDR2 FQNEAQ, per germline (reference sequence). Trimming removed 3 bases from V and 7 bases from J, with 13 bases in between. CDR3 length equals 14 residues.

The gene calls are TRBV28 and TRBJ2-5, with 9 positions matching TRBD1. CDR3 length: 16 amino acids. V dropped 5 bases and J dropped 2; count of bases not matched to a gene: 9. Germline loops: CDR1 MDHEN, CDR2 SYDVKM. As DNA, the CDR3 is TGTGCCAGCAGTCCCCTCCTGACAGGGGGTCAAGAGACCCAGTACTTC. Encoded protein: CASSPLLTGGQETQYF. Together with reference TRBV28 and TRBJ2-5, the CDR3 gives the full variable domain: DVKVTQSSRYLVKRTGEKVFLECVQDMDHENMFWYRQDPGLGLRLIYFSYDVKMKEKGDIPEGYSVSREKKERFSLILESASTNQTSMYLCASSPLLTGGQETQYFGPGTRLLVL.

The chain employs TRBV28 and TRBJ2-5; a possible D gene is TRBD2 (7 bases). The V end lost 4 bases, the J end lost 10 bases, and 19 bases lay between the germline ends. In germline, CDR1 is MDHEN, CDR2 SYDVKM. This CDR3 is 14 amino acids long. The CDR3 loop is CASSSGIGLGGQYF. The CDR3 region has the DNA TGTGCCAGCAGTTCCGGCATAGGACTAGGGGGCCAGTACTTC.

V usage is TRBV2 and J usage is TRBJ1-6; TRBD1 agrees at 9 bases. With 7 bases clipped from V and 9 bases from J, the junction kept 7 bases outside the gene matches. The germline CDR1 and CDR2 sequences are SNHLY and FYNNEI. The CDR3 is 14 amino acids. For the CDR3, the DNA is TGTGCCAGCACCGAGGACAGGGGCCCTTCACCCCTCCACTTT. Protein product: CASTEDRGPSPLHF.

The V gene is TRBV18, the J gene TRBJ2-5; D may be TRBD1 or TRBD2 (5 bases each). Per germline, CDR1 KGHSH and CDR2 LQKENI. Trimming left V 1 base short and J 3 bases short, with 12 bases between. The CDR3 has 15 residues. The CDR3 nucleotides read TGTGCCAGCTCACCACGGGACCTAGGAAAAGAGACCCAGTACTTC. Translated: CASSPRDLGKETQYF.

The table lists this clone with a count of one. Here the CDR3 reads CASSFGSASGTNEQFF. CDR3 coding DNA: TGCGCCAGCAGCTTTGGTTCCGCTAGCGGGACCAATGAGCAGTTCTTC. The chain couples TRBV5-1 to TRBJ2-1, with 9 bases matching TRBD2. CDR1 and CDR2 (germline): SGHRS, YFSETQ. The CDR3 consists of 16 residues. With 2 bases clipped from V and 6 bases from J, the junction kept 9 bases outside the gene matches.

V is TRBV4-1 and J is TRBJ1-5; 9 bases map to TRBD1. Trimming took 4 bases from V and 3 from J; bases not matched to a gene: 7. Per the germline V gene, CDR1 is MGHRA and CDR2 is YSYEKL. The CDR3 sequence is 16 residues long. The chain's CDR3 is CASSPPDRGINQPQHF. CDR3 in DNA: TGCGCCAGCAGCCCGCCGGACAGGGGTATCAATCAGCCCCAGCATTTT.

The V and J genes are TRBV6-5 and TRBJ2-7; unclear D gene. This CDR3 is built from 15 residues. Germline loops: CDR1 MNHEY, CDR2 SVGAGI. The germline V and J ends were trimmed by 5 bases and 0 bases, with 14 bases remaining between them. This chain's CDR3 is CASSRNSAFSYEQYF. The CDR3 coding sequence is TGTGCCAGCAGTCGCAATTCGGCCTTCTCCTACGAGCAGTACTTC.

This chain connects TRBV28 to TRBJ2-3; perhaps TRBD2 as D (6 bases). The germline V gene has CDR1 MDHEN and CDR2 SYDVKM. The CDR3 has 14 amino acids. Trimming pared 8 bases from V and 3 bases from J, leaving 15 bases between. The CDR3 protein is CASRDGGWTDTQYF. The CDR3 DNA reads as TGTGCCAGCCGGGACGGGGGTTGGACAGATACGCAGTATTTT.

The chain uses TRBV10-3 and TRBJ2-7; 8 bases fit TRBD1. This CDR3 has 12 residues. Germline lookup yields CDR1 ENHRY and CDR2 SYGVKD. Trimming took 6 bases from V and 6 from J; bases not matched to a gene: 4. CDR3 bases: TGTGCCATCAGCAGGACAGGGAGCGAGCAGTACTTC. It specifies CAISRTGSEQYF.

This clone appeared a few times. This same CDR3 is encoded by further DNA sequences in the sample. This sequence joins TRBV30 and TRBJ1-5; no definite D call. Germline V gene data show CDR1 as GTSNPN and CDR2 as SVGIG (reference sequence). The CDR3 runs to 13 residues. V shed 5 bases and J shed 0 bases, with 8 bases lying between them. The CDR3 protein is CAWAGDSNQPQHF. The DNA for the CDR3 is TGTGCCTGGGCTGGAGATAGCAATCAGCCCCAGCATTTT.

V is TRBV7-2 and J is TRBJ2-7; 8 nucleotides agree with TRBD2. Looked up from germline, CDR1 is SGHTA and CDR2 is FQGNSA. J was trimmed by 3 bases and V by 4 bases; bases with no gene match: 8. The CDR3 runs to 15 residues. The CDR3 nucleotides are TGTGCCAGCAGCTACCAGCGGGGGCGGGGCTACGAGCAGTACTTC. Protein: CASSYQRGRGYEQYF.

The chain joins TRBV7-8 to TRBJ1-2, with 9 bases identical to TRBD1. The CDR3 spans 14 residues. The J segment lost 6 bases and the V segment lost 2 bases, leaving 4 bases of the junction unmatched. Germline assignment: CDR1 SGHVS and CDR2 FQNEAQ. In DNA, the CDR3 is TGTGCCAGCAGCTTACTGGACAGGGGACATGGCTACACCTTC. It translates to CASSLLDRGHGYTF.

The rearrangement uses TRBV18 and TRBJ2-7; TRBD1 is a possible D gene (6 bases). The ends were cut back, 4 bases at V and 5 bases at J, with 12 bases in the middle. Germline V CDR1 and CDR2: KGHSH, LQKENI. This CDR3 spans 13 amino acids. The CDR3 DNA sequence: TGTGCCAGCTCACAGCGACAGGCGGACGAGCAGTACTTC. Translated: CASSQRQADEQYF.

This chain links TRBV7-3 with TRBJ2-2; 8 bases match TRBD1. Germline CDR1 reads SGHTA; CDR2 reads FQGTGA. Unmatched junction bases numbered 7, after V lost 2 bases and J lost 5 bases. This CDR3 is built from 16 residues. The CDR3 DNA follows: TGTGCCAGCAGCTTAGGACAGGGTGTATTAACCGGGGAGCTGTTTTTT. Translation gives CASSLGQGVLTGELFF.

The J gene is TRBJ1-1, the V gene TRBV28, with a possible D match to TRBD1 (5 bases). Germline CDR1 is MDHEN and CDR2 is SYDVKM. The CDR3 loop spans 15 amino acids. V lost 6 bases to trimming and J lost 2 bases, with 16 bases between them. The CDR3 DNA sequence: TGTGCCAGCAGGATCCCGGGACGTCAAAACACTGAAGCTTTCTTT. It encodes CASRIPGRQNTEAFF.

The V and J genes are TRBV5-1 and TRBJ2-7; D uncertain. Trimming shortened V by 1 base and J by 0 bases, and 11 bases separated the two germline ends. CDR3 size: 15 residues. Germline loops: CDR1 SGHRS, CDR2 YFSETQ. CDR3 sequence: CASSLLQPSSYEQYF. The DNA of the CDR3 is TGCGCCAGCAGCTTGTTACAGCCGAGCTCCTACGAGCAGTACTTC.

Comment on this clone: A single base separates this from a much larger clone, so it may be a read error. The CDR3 sequence is CASSGGNTEAFF. The CDR3 DNA follows: TGTGCCAGCTCTGGGGGGAACACTGAAGCTTTCTTT. The rearrangement links TRBV18 to TRBJ1-1; possibly TRBD1 for D (5 bases). Trimming left V 6 bases short and J 1 base short, with 6 bases between. CDR1 and CDR2 (germline): KGHSH, LQKENI. This CDR3 is built from 12 residues.

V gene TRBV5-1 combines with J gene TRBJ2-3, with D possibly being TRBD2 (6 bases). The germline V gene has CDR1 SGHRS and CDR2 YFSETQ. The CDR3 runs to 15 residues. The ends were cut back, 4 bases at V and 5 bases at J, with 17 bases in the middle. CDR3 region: CASSPSGGKGDTQYF. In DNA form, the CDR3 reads TGCGCCAGCAGCCCGAGTGGGGGGAAGGGAGATACGCAGTATTTT.

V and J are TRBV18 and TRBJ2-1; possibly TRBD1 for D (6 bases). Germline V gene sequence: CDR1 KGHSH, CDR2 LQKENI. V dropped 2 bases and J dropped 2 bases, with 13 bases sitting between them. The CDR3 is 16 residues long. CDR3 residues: CASSPRQADAYNEQFF. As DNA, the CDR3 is TGTGCCAGCTCACCAAGACAGGCGGATGCCTACAATGAGCAGTTCTTC.